This TCR beta chain was documented in a study of T cell responses to AZD1222 COVID-19 vaccine. Study-wide findings and caveats: With two AZD1222 doses given, Spike-specific TCR breadth and depth both rose. There were vaccine-associated CD4 TCRs across spike, dominant at 160-218 and 743-854. It was only after the peak T cell response that any repertoires were sampled.

The repertoire was sequenced with immunoSEQ multiplex PCR; TCRdb's copy has only in-frame clones and lacks some. The sample carries more than 95,000 clones, 75% to 90% recorded once. To note about this clone: Its target is not known.

The CDR3 sequence is 14 residues long. Germline assignment: CDR1 ENHRY and CDR2 SYGVKD. With 2 bases removed from V and 1 base from J, the gap between germline ends came to 8 bases. Analyses pooled second doses at about 4 or about 12 weeks. The sample in question was peripheral blood, obtained 28 days after the second AZD1222 dose. This TCR came from an adult who received the AZD1222 COVID-19 vaccine. The chain combines TRBV10-3 with TRBJ1-1; D remains unclear. This CDR3 reads CAISESHRNTEAFF. The CDR3 region has the DNA TGTGCCATCAGTGAGAGTCACAGGAACACTGAAGCTTTCTTT.